One T cell receptor beta chain is described in this entry. Antigen: not known. Vbeta (60) and Jbeta (13) primers were used in the PCR. Original processing notes: Later, an analysis found 75 million to 100 million unique TCR beta chains, and some 10 million of these were shared. The protocol was immunoSEQ multiplex PCR, while the TCRdb copy is restricted to in-frame clones and leaves out a portion. That table furnishes V, J and clone size, whereas the DNA furnished D and trimming. The sample lists under 200,000 clones, around 77% occurring once. Germline V gives CDR1 SQVTM, CDR2 ANQGSEA. V shed 4 bases, J shed 8 bases, and the junction held 7 bases outside the gene matches. This CDR3 comprises 14 residues. The data were taken from a study of cytomegalovirus exposure and HLA in healthy donors. General study points: Per published reports, the classifier diagnosed cytomegalovirus status with high specificity and sensitivity. A missense DCLRE1C variant was associated with V- and J-gene trimming of TCR beta chains in a later analysis, and an independent cohort replicated the association. By HLA locus, TCR association rates varied in a later analysis, with DRB1 showing the most and HLA-C the fewest.

The rearrangement joins TRBV29-1 to TRBJ1-4; TRBD1 agrees at 10 bases. This TCR came from a man in his fifties or sixties in good health and CMV-seronegative. The sequenced material came from PBMCs. This CDR3 is CSVGQGALGEKLFF. The CDR3 nucleotides are TGCAGCGTTGGACAGGGGGCGCTGGGGGAAAAACTGTTTTTT.